This passage covers 16 T cell receptor beta chains from one sample sequenced in a study of T cells in Graves' hyperthyroidism and ophthalmopathy. Using RNA transcripts as the source, TCR beta CDR3 regions were amplified. Using the HTBI primer set, a first-round RT-PCR was run on the TCR CDR3. TCRdb independently ran MiXCR on the multiplex PCR reads; one entry per CDR3 protein. This table holds roughly 700,000 distinct CDR3 sequences, approximately 15% found once. Material for sequencing was blood. The source of these receptors is a woman aged 18 to 35 with Graves' hyperthyroidism.

There are many counts of this clonotype. The V call is TRBV3-1, the J call TRBJ2-7, with 9 nucleotides matching TRBD2. The germline CDR1 and CDR2 sequences are LGHDT and YNNKEL (reference sequence). The CDR3 consists of 14 residues. J gave up 0 bases and V 8 bases, and 5 bases lay outside the gene matches. CDR3 sequence (DNA): TGTGCCAGCGCAGGAGCGGGAGGCTCCTACGAGCAGTACTTC. Residues: CASAGAGGSYEQYF.

This clonotype occurred a few times. The chain carries TRBV28 and TRBJ2-2; no definite D call. The germline CDR1 and CDR2 sequences are MDHEN and SYDVKM. V shed 1 base and J shed 1 base, with 16 bases lying between them. This CDR3 has 18 amino acids. The CDR3 sequence is CASSLSTTAMENTGELFF. The CDR3 DNA reads TGTGCCAGCAGTTTATCCACCACGGCAATGGAGAACACCGGGGAGCTGTTTTTT. The full variable domain, rest sourced from reference TRBV28 and TRBJ2-2, is DVKVTQSSRYLVKRTGEKVFLECVQDMDHENMFWYRQDPGLGLRLIYFSYDVKMKEKGDIPEGYSVSREKKERFSLILESASTNQTSMYLCASSLSTTAMENTGELFFGEGSRLTVL.

This clonotype was observed at least ten times. This chain links TRBV28 with TRBJ2-3; D unresolved. CDR1 is MDHEN, CDR2 SYDVKM, per germline. The CDR3 has 14 residues. V was clipped by 3 bases and J by 1 base, with 8 bases between them. CDR3 sequence reads: CASSLSQGTDTQYF. In DNA, the CDR3 is TGTGCCAGCAGTTTGAGTCAGGGCACAGATACGCAGTATTTT.

In this sample, this clonotype turned up many times. The V gene is TRBV12-3 or TRBV12-4, the J gene TRBJ2-1; 11 nucleotides match TRBD2. J was trimmed by 4 bases and V by 6 bases; bases with no gene match: 8. CDR3 length equals 16 residues. This CDR3 is CASSPTGTSGYNEQFF. CDR3 sequence (DNA): TGTGCCAGCAGCCCGACAGGGACTAGCGGTTACAATGAGCAGTTCTTC.

This rearrangement joins TRBV19 to TRBJ1-1; D is unclear. There are 15 residues in the CDR3. The V end was cut by 1 base, the J end by 1 base, with 10 bases between. Germline lookup yields CDR1 LNHDA and CDR2 SQIVND (reference sequence). The CDR3: CASSIGVGGNTEAFF. The CDR3 nucleotides are TGTGCCAGTAGTATAGGGGTCGGTGGGAACACTGAAGCTTTCTTT. The full variable domain, with the rest looked up from reference TRBV19 and TRBJ1-1, is DGGITQSPKYLFRKEGQNVTLSCEQNLNHDAMYWYRQDPGQGLRLIYYSQIVNDFQKGDIAEGYSVSREKKESFPLTVTSAQKNPTAFYLCASSIGVGGNTEAFFGQGTRLTVV.

This rearrangement joins TRBV13 to TRBJ2-7; TRBD1 aligns across 7 bases. This CDR3 is built from 13 residues. Trimming removed 5 bases from V and 3 bases from J; junction bases left unmatched: 4. Germline CDR1 and CDR2: PRHDT and FYEKMQ (reference sequence). The CDR3 here is CASSDRASYEQYF. The CDR3 DNA is TGTGCCAGCAGCGACAGGGCCAGCTACGAGCAGTACTTC.

This clonotype occurred many times. The chain combines TRBV7-2 with TRBJ2-1; 11 nucleotides line up with TRBD2. Germline loops: CDR1 SGHTA, CDR2 FQGNSA. This CDR3 contains 15 residues. V trimming: 1 base; J trimming: 4 bases; junction bases outside the gene matches: 0. CDR3 amino acids: CASSLVAGGYNEQFF. The DNA for the CDR3 is TGTGCCAGCAGCTTAGTAGCGGGGGGGTACAATGAGCAGTTCTTC. Based on the CDR3 plus reference TRBV7-2 and TRBJ2-1, the full variable domain is GAGVSQSPSNKVTEKGKDVELRCDPISGHTALYWYRQSLGQGLEFLIYFQGNSAPDKSGLPSDRFSAERTGGSVSTLTIQRTQQEDSAVYLCASSLVAGGYNEQFFGPGTRLTVL.

In this sample, this clonotype turned up many times. The V and J genes are TRBV28 and TRBJ2-2, with TRBD1 identical over 7 bases. The CDR3 is made up of 14 amino acids. Germline CDR1 is MDHEN and CDR2 is SYDVKM. V lost 0 bases and J lost 7; bases outside the gene matches: 2. CDR3 protein: CASSLWTGIGELFF. The CDR3 DNA reads as TGTGCCAGCAGTTTATGGACAGGGATCGGGGAGCTGTTTTTT.

This clonotype was seen only a few times. This sequence joins TRBV19 and TRBJ1-5; D ambiguous. The CDR3 extends over 14 amino acids. Germline CDR1 LNHDA, CDR2 SQIVND (reference sequence). Trimming pared 5 bases from V and 2 bases from J, leaving 10 bases between. The CDR3 here is CASSGGEGNQPQHF. In DNA form, the CDR3 reads TGTGCCAGTAGTGGCGGTGAGGGCAATCAGCCCCAGCATTTT.

This clonotype has ten or more counts. This chain joins TRBV6-6 and TRBJ2-7; D is tentatively TRBD1 or TRBD2 (5 bases each). CDR3 length equals 17 residues. V was pared by 0 bases and J by 3 bases, with 18 bases between. Germline lookup yields CDR1 MNHNY and CDR2 SVGAGI (reference sequence). For the CDR3, the DNA is TGTGCCAGCAGTTACTCGATGGCCGGGACCGAGAACTACGAGCAGTACTTC. Amino acids: CASSYSMAGTENYEQYF.

Ten or more counts support this clonotype. This chain uses TRBV7-8 with TRBJ1-2; D gene unclear. CDR1 SGHVS and CDR2 FQNEAQ come from the germline V gene. This CDR3 spans 18 amino acids. V lost 1 base to trimming and J lost 4 bases, with 22 bases between them. This chain's CDR3 is CASSLDRAYPSRFYGYTF. In nucleotides, the CDR3 is TGTGCCAGCAGCTTAGATCGGGCCTACCCCTCCCGGTTCTATGGCTACACCTTC.

This clonotype was recorded a few times. The chain carries TRBV12-5 and TRBJ2-3; D gene ambiguous. CDR3 size: 14 residues. The ends were cut back, 7 bases at V and 1 base at J, with 12 bases in the middle. Germline CDR1 reads LGHNT; CDR2 reads FRNRAP. CDR3 residues: CASAQADRTDTQYF. Written as DNA, the CDR3 is TGTGCTAGTGCCCAGGCGGACCGCACAGATACGCAGTATTTT.

This clonotype was counted ten times or more. The rearrangement joins TRBV28 to TRBJ1-5; 9 nucleotides agree with TRBD1. The CDR3 length is 17 residues. V was clipped by 4 bases and J by 3 bases; unmatched bases: 10. Germline lookup yields CDR1 MDHEN and CDR2 SYDVKM. The CDR3 region is CASSSGTGLGVNQPQHF. The CDR3 DNA reads as TGTGCCAGCAGTTCCGGGACAGGGTTGGGCGTCAATCAGCCCCAGCATTTT.

This clonotype was seen a few times. CDR3 loop: CAWNDRGLNEKLFF. Written as DNA, the CDR3 is TGTGCCTGGAATGACAGGGGGCTAAATGAAAAACTGTTTTTT. The V gene is TRBV30, the J gene TRBJ1-4; 10 nucleotides agree with TRBD1. This CDR3 comprises 14 residues. Per the germline V gene, CDR1 is GTSNPN and CDR2 is SVGIG (reference sequence). The junction had 4 bases not matched to a gene; V was cut back by 4 bases and J by 5 bases. Complete variable domain (other parts from reference TRBV30 and TRBJ1-4): SQTIHQWPATLVQPVGSPLSLECTVEGTSNPNLYWYRQAAGRGLQLLFYSVGIGQISSEVPQNLSASRPQDRQFILSSKKLLLSDSGFYLCAWNDRGLNEKLFFGSGTQLSVL.

Only a few counts were recorded for this clonotype. The chain is built from TRBV20-1 and TRBJ1-6; 7 bases fit TRBD1. The CDR3 extends over 13 amino acids. CDR1 and CDR2 (germline): DFQATT, SNEGSKA (reference sequence). This chain's CDR3 is CSHGTALNSPLHF. CDR3 DNA sequence: TGCAGCCACGGGACAGCCCTAAATTCACCCCTCCACTTT.

This clonotype was counted ten times or more. The chain employs TRBV12-3 or TRBV12-4 and TRBJ2-1; unclear D gene. The CDR3 consists of 13 residues. Trimming cost V 8 bases and J 9 bases, with 17 bases left between them. The CDR3 DNA reads as TGTGCCAGCTCCCTCTCTTGGGTTCCTGAGCAGTTCTTC. It codes for CASSLSWVPEQFF.